Presented here are 23 T cell receptor beta chains from one specimen sequenced in a study of cytotoxic CD8 clonotypes in ibrutinib-treated CLL. Clones were sequenced by immunoSEQ multiplex PCR, and TCRdb holds only the in-frame ones, with some missing. The table includes roughly 150,000 clones, about 84% detected once. The material sequenced was PBMCs, taken after 24 months of ibrutinib treatment. The receptor set was obtained from a human donor with chronic lymphocytic leukemia.

The chain joins TRBV19 to TRBJ1-2; D uncertain. V was cut by 9 bases and J by 0 bases, with 11 bases left in between. This CDR3 has 13 amino acids. Germline values: CDR1 LNHDA, CDR2 SQIVND (reference sequence). The CDR3 loop is CASLPTSNYGYTF. CDR3 coding DNA: TGTGCCAGCCTCCCGACATCTAACTATGGCTACACCTTC.

The chain couples TRBV7-3 to TRBJ2-1; perhaps TRBD2 as D (6 bases). Germline CDR1 reads SGHTA; CDR2 reads FQGTGA. The germline V and J ends were trimmed by 5 bases and 9 bases, with 14 bases remaining between them. This CDR3 region has 13 residues. The CDR3 nucleotides are TGTGCCAGCAGCCAACATGGGACTTTTGAGCAGTTCTTC. Its translation is CASSQHGTFEQFF.

The chain combines TRBV6-5 with TRBJ2-4; tentative D call: TRBD1 (6 bases). Trimming cost V 11 bases and J 1 base, with 12 bases left between them. The germline V gene has CDR1 MNHEY and CDR2 SVGAGI. This CDR3 has 13 residues. The CDR3 is CAVSRGAKNIQYF. CDR3 nucleotide sequence: TGTGCCGTGAGCAGGGGCGCCAAAAACATTCAGTACTTC.

The chain combines TRBV20-1 with TRBJ1-1; D ambiguous. Looked up from germline, CDR1 is DFQATT and CDR2 is SNEGSKA (reference sequence). V lost 6 bases and J lost 1, with 6 bases in between. The CDR3 has 11 residues. In DNA form, the CDR3 reads TGCAGTGCAAACAAGAACACTGAAGCTTTCTTT. Translation: CSANKNTEAFF.

The chain's CDR3 is CASSIVNQPQHF. CDR3 nucleotide sequence: TGTGCCAGTAGTATAGTGAATCAGCCCCAGCATTTT. The chain joins TRBV19 to TRBJ1-5; D uncertain. Germline V gene data show CDR1 as LNHDA and CDR2 as SQIVND (reference sequence). The CDR3 has 12 amino acids. Trimming took off 1 base at V and 4 bases at J, with 2 bases between the two ends.

The rearrangement uses TRBV5-6 and TRBJ2-1, with D unclear. CDR1 SGHDT and CDR2 YYEEEE come from the germline V gene. The CDR3 has 14 amino acids. Trimming took off 0 bases at V and 4 bases at J, with 8 bases between the two ends. The chain's CDR3 is CASSLGFAYNEQFF. The CDR3 coding sequence is TGTGCCAGCAGCTTGGGATTTGCGTACAATGAGCAGTTCTTC. Full variable domain (missing parts from reference TRBV5-6 and TRBJ2-1): DAGVTQSPTHLIKTRGQQVTLRCSPKSGHDTVSWYQQALGQGPQFIFQYYEEEERQRGNFPDRFSGHQFPNYSSELNVNALLLGDSALYLCASSLGFAYNEQFFGPGTRLTVL.

J is TRBJ2-2 and V is TRBV7-2, with 8 bases identical to TRBD2. Per germline, CDR1 SGHTA and CDR2 FQGNSA. There are 16 residues in the CDR3. Trimming took 2 bases from V and 3 from J; bases not matched to a gene: 5. This chain's CDR3 is CASSLSGTRHTGELFF. CDR3 nucleotides: TGTGCCAGCAGCTTATCAGGGACTAGACACACCGGGGAGCTGTTTTTT.

The V gene is TRBV6-6, the J gene TRBJ2-2; D gene ambiguous. Germline lookup yields CDR1 MNHNY and CDR2 SVGAGI (reference sequence). There are 15 residues in the CDR3. V gave up 2 bases and J gave up 0 bases, with 7 bases separating them. DNA of the CDR3: TGTGCCAGCAGTTACCGTCGCACGAACACCGGGGAGCTGTTTTTT. Its translation: CASSYRRTNTGELFF.

The chain links TRBV29-1 to TRBJ1-1; D ambiguous. The CDR3 is 13 residues long. From germline, CDR1 is SQVTM and CDR2 ANQGSEA. Trimming took off 2 bases at V and 5 bases at J, with 12 bases between the two ends. CDR3 nucleotide sequence: TGCAGCGTTGAATTGCGGGTTGGGACTGAAGCTTTCTTT. Protein sequence: CSVELRVGTEAFF.

The chain is built from TRBV5-1 and TRBJ1-3; D is unresolved. The CDR3 contains 16 residues. Trimming pared 0 bases from V and 0 bases from J, leaving 10 bases between. CDR1 is SGHRS, CDR2 YFSETQ, per germline. The chain's CDR3 is CASSLEGRNSGNTIYF. CDR3 coding DNA: TGCGCCAGCAGCTTGGAAGGACGGAACTCTGGAAACACCATATATTTT. The variable domain in full, with the rest retrieved from reference TRBV5-1 and TRBJ1-3, is KAGVTQTPRYLIKTRGQQVTLSCSPISGHRSVSWYQQTPGQGLQFLFEYFSETQRNKGNFPGRFSGRQFSNSRSEMNVSTLELGDSALYLCASSLEGRNSGNTIYFGEGSWLTVV.

The genes are TRBV19 and TRBJ2-7, with 8 bases that match TRBD2. The CDR3 length is 16 residues. Germline V gives CDR1 LNHDA, CDR2 SQIVND (reference sequence). V was pared by 5 bases and J by 1 base, with 10 bases of the junction left unmatched. This CDR3 is CASSSRSGTRSYEQYF. CDR3 sequence (DNA): TGTGCCAGTAGTTCCCGCTCCGGGACTAGATCCTACGAGCAGTACTTC.

The CDR3 DNA follows: TGTGCCAGCAGCTTATTCGAGTCGCGGCAGCCCCAGCATTTT. It specifies CASSLFESRQPQHF. This chain joins TRBV7-8 and TRBJ1-5; D unclear. There are 14 residues in the CDR3. Germline V gene lookup returns CDR1 SGHVS and CDR2 FQNEAQ. V was shortened by 2 bases and J by 7 bases, with 12 bases between the two germline ends.

The chain carries TRBV10-1 and TRBJ1-2; 9 nucleotides align to TRBD1. Germline CDR1 WNHNN, CDR2 SYGVQD (reference sequence). The CDR3 has 13 residues. The V gene end was trimmed by 2 bases and the J gene end by 8 bases; junction bases not matched to a gene: 3. The CDR3 sequence is CASSEDRGGGYTF. The CDR3 bases are TGCGCCAGCAGTGAGGACAGGGGGGGCGGCTACACCTTC.

The rearrangement joins TRBV6-5 to TRBJ1-3; TRBD1 matches at 10 bases. The junction had 9 bases not matched to a gene; V was cut back by 6 bases and J by 7 bases. This CDR3 has 15 amino acids. Per germline, CDR1 MNHEY and CDR2 SVGAGI. As DNA, the CDR3 is TGTGCCAGCAGCCTTATACGGGACAGGGGCAACACCATATATTTT. It yields the protein CASSLIRDRGNTIYF.

The chain is built from TRBV5-1 and TRBJ2-2, with D hard to call. The CDR3 runs to 16 residues. With 0 bases removed from V and 4 bases from J, the gap between germline ends came to 13 bases. Germline V gives CDR1 SGHRS, CDR2 YFSETQ. CDR3 in DNA: TGCGCCAGCAGCTTGGCCGGTGGTCCGAGCACCGGGGAGCTGTTTTTT. It translates to CASSLAGGPSTGELFF.

The chain recombines TRBV2 with TRBJ2-2; a possible D gene is TRBD2 (6 bases). Trimming stripped 7 bases from V and 4 bases from J, with 10 bases between. Germline V gives CDR1 SNHLY, CDR2 FYNNEI. The length of the CDR3 is 13 residues. CDR3 amino acids: CASMARGTGELFF. The CDR3 DNA is TGTGCCAGCATGGCGCGGGGCACCGGGGAGCTGTTTTTT.

The rearrangement uses TRBV7-2 and TRBJ1-5; perhaps TRBD1 as D (5 bases). Trimming pared 5 bases from V and 3 bases from J, leaving 8 bases between. The CDR3 consists of 13 residues. Germline CDR1 reads SGHTA; CDR2 reads FQGNSA. The CDR3 reads CASSLRDNQPQHF. CDR3 in DNA: TGTGCCAGCAGCCTCAGGGACAATCAGCCCCAGCATTTT.

The chain uses TRBV6-1 and TRBJ2-6, with 9 bases fitting TRBD1. Germline assignment: CDR1 MNHNS and CDR2 SASEGT. The CDR3 has 15 amino acids. Trimming at V came to 6 bases and at J to 0 bases, leaving 0 bases not matched to a gene. The CDR3 protein is CASRTGGSGANVLTF. The DNA of the CDR3 is TGTGCCAGCAGGACAGGGGGCTCTGGGGCCAACGTCCTGACTTTC.

The chain recombines TRBV9 with TRBJ1-2; 7 bases match TRBD1. The CDR3 contains 13 residues. Germline CDR1 reads SGDLS; CDR2 reads YYNGEE. V shed 2 bases, J shed 6 bases, and the junction held 4 bases outside the gene matches. Here the CDR3 DNA reads TGTGCCAGCAGCGTGGGACAGTGGAATGGCTACACCTTC. Translating it yields CASSVGQWNGYTF.

This clone was counted only a few times. The gene calls are TRBV30 and TRBJ2-4; weak D call: TRBD2 (6 bases). Germline-derived CDR1 and CDR2 are GTSNPN and SVGIG (reference sequence). There are 13 residues in the CDR3. V gave up 3 bases and J gave up 9 bases, with 15 bases separating them. CDR3 coding DNA: TGTGCCTGGAGGGGACCCCCCGGGGGCATTCAGTACTTC. As protein: CAWRGPPGGIQYF.

The genes are TRBV11-3 and TRBJ2-3; 7 bases are shared with TRBD2. The germline CDR1 and CDR2 sequences are SGHNT and YENEEA. Trimming took 1 base from V and 1 from J; bases not matched to a gene: 5. The length of the CDR3 is 16 residues. Written as DNA, the CDR3 is TGTGCCAGCAGCTTAGGGGGGGGACTGGGCACAGATACGCAGTATTTT. It encodes CASSLGGGLGTDTQYF. The variable domain in full, completed from reference TRBV11-3 and TRBJ2-3, reads EAGVVQSPRYKIIEKKQPVAFWCNPISGHNTLYWYLQNLGQGPELLIRYENEEAVDDSQLPKDRFSAERLKGVDSTLKIQPAELGDSAVYLCASSLGGGLGTDTQYFGPGTRLTVL.

In its sample, this clone was seen once. The chain links TRBV18 to TRBJ2-1, with D unclear. Trimming shortened V by 1 base and J by 0 bases, and 13 bases separated the two germline ends. The CDR3 extends over 17 amino acids. Germline CDR1 is KGHSH and CDR2 is LQKENI. CDR3 bases: TGTGCCAGCTCACCACTCCCGACGTCGAGCTCCTACAATGAGCAGTTCTTC. Its translation is CASSPLPTSSSYNEQFF.

On this clone itself: Other nucleotide sequences in the sample specify the same CDR3. The chain recombines TRBV7-2 with TRBJ2-5; unclear D gene. CDR3 length: 11 amino acids. The germline V gene has CDR1 SGHTA and CDR2 FQGNSA. Trimming shortened V by 3 bases and J by 5 bases, and 4 bases separated the two germline ends. The CDR3: CASSFRETQYF. The CDR3 DNA reads TGTGCCAGCAGCTTTAGGGAGACCCAGTACTTC.